This entry features one T cell receptor (beta chain) sequence. Its antigen is currently unknown. As the method for making TCR beta libraries, quantitative 5'-RACE with molecular barcodes was used. TCRdb used MiXCR to reprocess the 5' RACE reads, holding one entry per CDR3 protein. This table holds roughly 670,000 distinct CDR3 sequences, roughly 19% found once. The CDR3 length is 16 residues. Germline values: CDR1 SGHRS, CDR2 YFSETQ. The V end was cut by 4 bases, the J end by 2 bases, with 18 bases between. These data originate in a study of CD8 T cells in ankylosing spondylitis. Study-level results: A TCR beta motif made of fewer than ten highly homologous variants seemed typical of ankylosing spondylitis blood.

Sequences were obtained from blood, either unsorted or a sorted T cell fraction (not recorded which). The chain links TRBV5-1 to TRBJ2-5, with a weak D call TRBD1 (6 bases). The TCR was taken from a male donor with ankylosing spondylitis. CDR3 nucleotide sequence: TGCGCCAGCAGCCTTGCGGCGACAGGCACTCAAGAGACCCAGTACTTC. Its protein is CASSLAATGTQETQYF. Full variable domain (rest looked up from reference TRBV5-1 and TRBJ2-5): KAGVTQTPRYLIKTRGQQVTLSCSPISGHRSVSWYQQTPGQGLQFLFEYFSETQRNKGNFPGRFSGRQFSNSRSEMNVSTLELGDSALYLCASSLAATGTQETQYFGPGTRLLVL.